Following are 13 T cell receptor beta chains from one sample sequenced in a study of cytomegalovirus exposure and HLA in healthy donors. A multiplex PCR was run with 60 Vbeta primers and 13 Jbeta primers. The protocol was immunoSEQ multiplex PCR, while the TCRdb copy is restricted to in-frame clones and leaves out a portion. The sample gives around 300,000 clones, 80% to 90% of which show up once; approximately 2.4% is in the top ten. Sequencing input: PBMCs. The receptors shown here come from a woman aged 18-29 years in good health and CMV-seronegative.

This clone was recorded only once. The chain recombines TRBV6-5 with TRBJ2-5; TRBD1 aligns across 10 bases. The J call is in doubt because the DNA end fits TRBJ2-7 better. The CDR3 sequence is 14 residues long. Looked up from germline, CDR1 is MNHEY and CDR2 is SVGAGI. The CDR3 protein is CASSQGQGTYEQYF. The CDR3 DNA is TGTGCCAGCAGTCAGGGACAGGGGACCTACGAGCAGTACTTC.

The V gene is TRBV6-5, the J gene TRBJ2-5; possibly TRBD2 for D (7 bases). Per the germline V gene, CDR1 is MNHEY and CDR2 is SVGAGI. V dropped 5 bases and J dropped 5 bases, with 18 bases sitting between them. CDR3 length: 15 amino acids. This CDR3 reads CASSHQSGGAETQYF. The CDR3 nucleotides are TGTGCCAGCAGTCACCAATCGGGGGGCGCCGAGACCCAGTACTTC.

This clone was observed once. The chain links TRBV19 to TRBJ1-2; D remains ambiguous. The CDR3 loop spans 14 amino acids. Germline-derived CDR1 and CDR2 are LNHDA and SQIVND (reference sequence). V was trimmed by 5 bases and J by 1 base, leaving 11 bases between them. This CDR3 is CASSVTHINYGYTF. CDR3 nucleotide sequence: TGTGCCAGTAGTGTGACACATATTAACTATGGCTACACCTTC.

The CDR3 loop is CASSPTGIYEQYF. The CDR3 DNA follows: TGTGCCAGTAGTCCGACAGGGATCTACGAGCAGTACTTC. The V gene is TRBV19, the J gene TRBJ2-7; 7 bases agree with TRBD1. The V segment lost 5 bases and the J segment 3 bases; nucleotides outside the gene matches: 4. This CDR3 comprises 13 residues. Per germline, CDR1 LNHDA and CDR2 SQIVND (reference sequence).

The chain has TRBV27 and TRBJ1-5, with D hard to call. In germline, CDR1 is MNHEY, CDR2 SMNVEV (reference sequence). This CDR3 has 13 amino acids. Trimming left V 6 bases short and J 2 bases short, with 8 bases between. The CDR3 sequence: CASSQGGNQPQHF. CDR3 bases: TGTGCCAGCAGCCAAGGAGGCAATCAGCCCCAGCATTTT.

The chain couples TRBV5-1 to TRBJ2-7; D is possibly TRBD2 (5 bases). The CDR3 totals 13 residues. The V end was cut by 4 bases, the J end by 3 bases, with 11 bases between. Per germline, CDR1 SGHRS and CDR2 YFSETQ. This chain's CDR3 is CASSTGRLYEQYF. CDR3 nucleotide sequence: TGCGCCAGCAGCACGGGAAGACTCTACGAGCAGTACTTC.

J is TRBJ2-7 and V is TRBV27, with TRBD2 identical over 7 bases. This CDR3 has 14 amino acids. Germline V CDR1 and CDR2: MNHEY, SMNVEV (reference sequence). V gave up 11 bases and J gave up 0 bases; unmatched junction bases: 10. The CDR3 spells CAWLGGGSSYEQYF. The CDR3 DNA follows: TGTGCCTGGCTGGGGGGGGGAAGCTCCTACGAGCAGTACTTC.

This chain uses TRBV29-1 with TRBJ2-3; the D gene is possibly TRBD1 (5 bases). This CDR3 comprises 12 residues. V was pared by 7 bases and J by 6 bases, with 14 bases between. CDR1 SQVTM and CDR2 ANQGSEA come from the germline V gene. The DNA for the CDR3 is TGCAGCGGGGCAGGGTTGGGGGATACGCAGTATTTT. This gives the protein CSGAGLGDTQYF.

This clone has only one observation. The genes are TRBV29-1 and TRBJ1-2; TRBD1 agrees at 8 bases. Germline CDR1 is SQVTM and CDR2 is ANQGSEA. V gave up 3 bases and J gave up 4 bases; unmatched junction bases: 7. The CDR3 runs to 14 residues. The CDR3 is CSVESGQGPYGYTF. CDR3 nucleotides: TGCAGCGTTGAGTCCGGACAGGGCCCCTATGGCTACACCTTC.

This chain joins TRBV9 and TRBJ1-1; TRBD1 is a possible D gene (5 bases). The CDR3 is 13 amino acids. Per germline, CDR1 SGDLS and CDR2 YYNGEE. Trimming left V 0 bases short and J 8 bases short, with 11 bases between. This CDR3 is CASSVGRGEEAFF. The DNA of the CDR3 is TGTGCCAGCAGCGTAGGGCGGGGGGAGGAAGCTTTCTTT.

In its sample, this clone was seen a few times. CDR3 in amino acids: CAQDRTKPGQDTQYF. The CDR3 bases are TGTGCCCAGGACAGGACCAAACCCGGGCAGGATACGCAGTATTTT. This chain connects TRBV30 to TRBJ2-3; 7 nucleotides match TRBD1. Germline V gene data show CDR1 as GTSNPN and CDR2 as SVGIG (reference sequence). V shed 8 bases and J 6 bases; nucleotides not matched to a gene: 17. The CDR3 is 15 residues long.

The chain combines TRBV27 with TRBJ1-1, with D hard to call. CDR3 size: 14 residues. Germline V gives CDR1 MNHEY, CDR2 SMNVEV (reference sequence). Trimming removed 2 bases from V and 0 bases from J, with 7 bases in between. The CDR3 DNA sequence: TGTGCCAGCAGTTTAAACCAGGTGAACACTGAAGCTTTCTTT. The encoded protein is CASSLNQVNTEAFF.

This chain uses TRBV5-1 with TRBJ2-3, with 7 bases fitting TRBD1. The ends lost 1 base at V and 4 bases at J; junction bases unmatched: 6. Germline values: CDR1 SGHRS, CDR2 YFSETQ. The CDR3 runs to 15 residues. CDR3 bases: TGCGCCAGCAGCTTGCAGGGGGTTCACTCAGATACGCAGTATTTT. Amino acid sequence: CASSLQGVHSDTQYF.